This T cell receptor beta chain was identified in a study of blood T cell repertoires in COVID-19. Whole-study context: T cells, B-cell-depleted T cells, or PBMCs supplied cDNA or gDNA.

Sequencing was performed with immunoSEQ multiplex PCR; in TCRdb, only in-frame clones are kept and a portion is missing. The table has approximately 280,000 clones, around nine tenths seen once. V dropped 1 base and J dropped 2 bases, with 9 bases sitting between them. Germline V lookup: CDR1 SGHVS, CDR2 FQNEAQ. The CDR3 length is 14 residues. The material sequenced was peripheral blood. The receptor's source is a woman in her twenties or thirties with COVID-19, enrolled during active disease. The J gene is TRBJ2-7, the V gene TRBV7-8; no definite D call. CDR3 amino acids: CASSLVQTTYEQYF. CDR3 in DNA: TGTGCCAGCAGCTTAGTACAGACCACCTACGAGCAGTACTTC.